This TCR beta chain was identified in a study of CD8 T cell repertoires and HIV-1 epitope variants. Study-wide context: T cells were stimulated with Twenty-five Gag and Nef peptides separately. Epitopes were three Gag families plus Nef HW9 and YT9. Control wells had CMV/EBV/flu peptides, negative Ebola AY9, or no peptide.

A few counts support this clone. Antigen specificity is unknown. Germline V CDR1 and CDR2: SGHVS, FQNEAQ. This CDR3 spans 14 amino acids. With 5 bases clipped from V and 0 bases from J, the junction kept 3 bases outside the gene matches. The table came from immunoSEQ multiplex PCR; TCRdb's copy has only in-frame clones and leaves some out. The sample holds 4,900 or so clones, 65% to 70% seen once. The chain uses TRBV7-8 and TRBJ2-7; 8 bases fit TRBD1. The sample comprised cultured CD8+ T cells derived from PBMCs. The sequence came from a male donor with HIV. CDR3 nucleotide sequence: TGTGCCAGCAGCCACACAGGGGGCTCCTACGAGCAGTACTTC. Residues: CASSHTGGSYEQYF.